The sample holds a few counts of the clone carrying this T cell receptor beta chain. These data originate in a study of blood T cell repertoires in COVID-19. Across the whole study: Collection of acute and convalescent COVID-19 samples took place in the United States, Italy and Spain. T cells, B-cell-depleted T cells, or PBMCs provided the cDNA or gDNA that served as material.

V lost 4 bases to trimming and J lost 6 bases, with 12 bases between them. CDR1 is ENHRY, CDR2 SYGVKD, per germline. The CDR3 covers 13 residues. The data were produced by immunoSEQ multiplex PCR, yet TCRdb's version contains in-frame clones alone and is incomplete. The profile covers about 40,000 clones, with about 86% appearing a single time and 2.6% taken by the ten largest. This clonotype was sampled from an older woman with acute or convalescent COVID-19. The chain has TRBV10-3 and TRBJ1-2; D possibly corresponds to TRBD1 (6 bases). The sequenced sample was peripheral blood. In DNA, the CDR3 is TGTGCCATCAGTGGACGGACAGCTGATGGCTACACCTTC. Translating it yields CAISGRTADGYTF.